This TCR beta chain is drawn from a study of cytomegalovirus exposure and HLA in healthy donors. Study results and limitations: Exclusion applied to some V segments, including TRBV6-2 and TRBV6-3, as they were indistinguishable. It was in a later analysis that TCR association rates were seen to vary by HLA locus, highest for DRB1 and lowest for HLA-C. Analyses of presence/absence relied on an assumption of roughly uniform sequencing depth across donors.

The PCR made use of 60 Vbeta and 13 Jbeta primers. In the source study's methods: An analysis performed later counted around 86 million unique TCR beta chains (around 9.9 million of them shared). Repertoires were generated with immunoSEQ multiplex PCR, while TCRdb's copy carries only in-frame clones and drops some. Clone size and V and J calls were adopted from that table, with D and trimming inferred from the DNA. This table holds 55,000 to 90,000 clones, around 80% found once. Notes on this clone: The antigen is not known.

V lost 4 bases to trimming and J lost 4 bases; unmatched junction nucleotides: 6. There are 16 residues in the CDR3. Germline CDR1 SGHRS, CDR2 YFSETQ. This rearrangement joins TRBV5-1 to TRBJ1-6; TRBD1 agrees at 9 bases. This TCR derives from a man aged 45-65 years in good health and CMV-seronegative. Sequences were obtained from PBMCs. This chain's CDR3 is CASSGGGTGYNSPLHF. CDR3 sequence (DNA): TGCGCCAGCAGCGGAGGGGGGACAGGGTATAATTCACCCCTCCACTTT.